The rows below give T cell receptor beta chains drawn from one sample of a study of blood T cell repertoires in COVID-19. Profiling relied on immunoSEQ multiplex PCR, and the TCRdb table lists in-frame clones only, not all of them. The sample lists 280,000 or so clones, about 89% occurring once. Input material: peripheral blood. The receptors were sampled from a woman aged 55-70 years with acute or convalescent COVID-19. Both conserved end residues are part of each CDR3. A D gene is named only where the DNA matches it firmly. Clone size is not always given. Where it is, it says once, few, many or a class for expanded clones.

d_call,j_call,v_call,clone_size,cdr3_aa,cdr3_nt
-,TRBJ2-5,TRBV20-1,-,CSASASYQETQYF,TGCAGTGCTAGTGCCTCGTACCAAGAGACCCAGTACTTC
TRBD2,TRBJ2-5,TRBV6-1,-,CASSEGEGRETQYF,TGTGCCAGCAGTGAAGGGGAGGGGCGGGAGACCCAGTACTTC
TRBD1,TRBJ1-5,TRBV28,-,CASSPRGRDGQPQHF,TGTGCCAGCAGTCCCAGGGGGCGCGATGGTCAGCCCCAGCATTTT
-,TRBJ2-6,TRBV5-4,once,CASSPQTQTGANVLTF,TGTGCCAGCAGCCCTCAGACACAGACTGGGGCCAACGTCCTGACTTTC
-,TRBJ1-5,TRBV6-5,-,CASSRIPSNQPQHF,TGTGCCAGCAGCAGGATACCTAGCAATCAGCCCCAGCATTTT
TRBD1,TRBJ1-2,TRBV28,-,CASSFDRGRNGYTF,TGTGCCAGCAGTTTCGACAGGGGGCGCAATGGCTACACCTTC
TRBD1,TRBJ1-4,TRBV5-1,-,CASARGTGNEKLFF,TGCGCCAGCGCCCGGGGGACAGGGAATGAAAAACTGTTTTTT
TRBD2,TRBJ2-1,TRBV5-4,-,CASSGKTSGSHNEQFF,TGTGCCAGCAGCGGCAAAACTAGCGGGTCCCACAATGAGCAGTTCTTC
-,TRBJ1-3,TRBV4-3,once,CASSQDAYSGNTIYF,TGCGCCAGCAGCCAAGATGCGTACTCTGGAAACACCATATATTTT
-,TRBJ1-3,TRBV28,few,CASTWASNSGNTIYF,TGTGCCAGCACCTGGGCCTCCAACTCTGGAAACACCATATATTTT
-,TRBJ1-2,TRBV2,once,CASSVRGYGYTF,TGTGCCAGCAGTGTCCGAGGCTATGGCTACACCTTC
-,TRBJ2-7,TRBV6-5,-,CASSTAAPYEQYF,TGTGCCAGCAGCACAGCCGCCCCCTACGAGCAGTACTTC
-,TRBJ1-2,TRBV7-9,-,CASSRRVNGYTF,TGTGCCAGCAGCCGGAGGGTAAATGGCTACACCTTC
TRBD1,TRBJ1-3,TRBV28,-,CASSNRGMTGNTIYF,TGTGCCAGCAGCAACAGGGGAATGACTGGAAACACCATATATTTT
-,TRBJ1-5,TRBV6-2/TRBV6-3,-,CASSPRMRPRQPQHF,TGTGCCAGCAGTCCGAGGATGAGGCCGAGGCAGCCCCAGCATTTT
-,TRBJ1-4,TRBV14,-,CASSQDRRVGEKLFF,TGTGCCAGCAGCCAAGATAGGAGGGTGGGAGAAAAACTGTTTTTT
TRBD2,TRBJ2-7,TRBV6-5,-,CASSFLLAGAYYEQYF,TGTGCCAGCAGTTTCCTTCTAGCGGGAGCCTACTACGAGCAGTACTTC
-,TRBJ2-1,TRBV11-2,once,CASSLEGRGLNEQFF,TGTGCCAGCAGCTTAGAAGGCCGAGGGCTAAATGAGCAGTTCTTC
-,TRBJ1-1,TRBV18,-,CASSLKQRLIWDTEAFF,TGTGCCAGCTCACTTAAACAAAGACTAATCTGGGACACTGAAGCTTTCTTT
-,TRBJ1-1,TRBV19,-,CASSPRERAAFF,TGTGCCAGTAGTCCGAGGGAGAGGGCGGCTTTCTTT
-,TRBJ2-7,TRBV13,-,CASSWGVDVAGSYEQYF,TGTGCCAGCAGCTGGGGGGTTGATGTAGCTGGGTCCTACGAGCAGTACTTC
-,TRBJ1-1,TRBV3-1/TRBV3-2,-,CASSQVGGTEAFF,TGTGCCAGCAGCCAAGTAGGGGGCACTGAAGCTTTCTTT
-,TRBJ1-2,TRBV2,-,CASSVRGGGGYTF,TGTGCCAGCAGTGTGCGGGGCGGAGGGGGCTACACCTTC
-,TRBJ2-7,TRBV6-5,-,CASSYSSLSPYEQYF,TGTGCCAGCAGTTACTCGTCACTTTCCCCCTACGAGCAGTACTTC
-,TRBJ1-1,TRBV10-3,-,CAIKAPGFTEAFF,TGTGCCATCAAAGCCCCGGGGTTCACTGAAGCTTTCTTT
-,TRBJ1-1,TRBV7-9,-,CASSLMGGSGAFF,TGTGCCAGCAGCTTAATGGGGGGTTCGGGAGCTTTCTTT
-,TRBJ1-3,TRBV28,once,CAWSGQGVSGNTIYF,TGCGCTTGGTCGGGTCAGGGTGTCTCTGGAAACACCATATATTTT
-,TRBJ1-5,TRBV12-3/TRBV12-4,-,CASCVKNQPQHF,TGTGCCAGCTGCGTGAAAAATCAGCCCCAGCATTTT
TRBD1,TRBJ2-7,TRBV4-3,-,CASSQDDRAAYEQYF,TGCGCCAGCAGCCAAGATGACAGGGCAGCCTACGAGCAGTACTTC
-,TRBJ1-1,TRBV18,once,CASSPSQGRTEAFF,TGTGCCAGCTCCCCCAGCCAGGGTCGGACTGAAGCTTTCTTT
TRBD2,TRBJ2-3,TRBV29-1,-,CSVGGKREGHTDTQYF,TGCAGCGTTGGGGGAAAGCGGGAGGGACACACAGATACGCAGTATTTT
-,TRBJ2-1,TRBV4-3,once,CASSQDPASYNEQFF,TGCGCCAGCAGCCAAGATCCAGCGTCCTACAATGAGCAGTTCTTC
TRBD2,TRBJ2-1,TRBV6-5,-,CAVSMGGDSYNEQFF,TGTGCCGTATCGATGGGGGGGGATTCCTACAATGAGCAGTTCTTC
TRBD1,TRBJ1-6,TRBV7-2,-,CASSGTGLRSPLHF,TGTGCCAGCAGCGGGACAGGGTTACGGTCACCCCTCCACTTT
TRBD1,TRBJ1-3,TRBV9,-,CASSVGTGLGSGNTIYF,TGTGCCAGCAGCGTAGGGACAGGTTTGGGGTCTGGAAACACCATATATTTT
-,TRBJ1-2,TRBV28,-,CASSLGMGAGVENYGYTF,TGTGCCAGCAGTTTAGGTATGGGAGCAGGGGTGGAAAACTATGGCTACACCTTC
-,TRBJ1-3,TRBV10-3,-,CAIRSQGHSGNTIYF,TGTGCCATCAGGAGCCAGGGCCACTCTGGAAACACCATATATTTT
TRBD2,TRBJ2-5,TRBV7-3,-,CASSLEGGLAVQETQYF,TGTGCCAGCAGCTTAGAGGGGGGACTAGCGGTCCAAGAGACCCAGTACTTC
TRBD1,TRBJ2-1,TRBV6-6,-,CASRPDRGGYNEQFF,TGTGCCAGCAGACCCGACAGGGGCGGGTACAATGAGCAGTTCTTC
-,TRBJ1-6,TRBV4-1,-,CASSQDGQLPPLHF,TGCGCCAGCAGCCAAGATGGACAGTTGCCACCCCTCCACTTT
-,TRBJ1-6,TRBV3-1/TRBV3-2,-,CASGPREEGSSPLHF,TGTGCCAGCGGCCCCAGGGAGGAAGGGTCCTCACCCCTCCACTTT
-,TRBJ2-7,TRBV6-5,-,CASRFGRQHYEQYF,TGTGCCAGCCGTTTTGGCAGACAGCACTACGAGCAGTACTTC
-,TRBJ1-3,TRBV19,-,CASSIRPVQISGNTIYF,TGTGCCAGTAGTATTCGGCCGGTACAGATCTCTGGAAACACCATATATTTT
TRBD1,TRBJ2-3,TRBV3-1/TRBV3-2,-,CASSPTLGQAATDTQYF,TGTGCCAGCAGCCCAACATTGGGACAGGCCGCCACAGATACGCAGTATTTT
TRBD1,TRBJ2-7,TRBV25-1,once,CASSLRQGAGEQYF,TGTGCCAGCAGTTTACGACAGGGGGCCGGGGAGCAGTACTTC
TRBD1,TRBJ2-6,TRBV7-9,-,CASRPTGAGANVLTF,TGTGCCAGCAGACCGACAGGGGCTGGGGCCAACGTCCTGACTTTC
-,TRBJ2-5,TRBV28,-,CASRGAAQETQYF,TGTGCCAGCAGGGGGGCGGCCCAAGAGACCCAGTACTTC